This is a list of T cell receptor beta chains from one sample in a study of PD-1 blockade in classical Hodgkin lymphoma. The method was immunoSEQ multiplex PCR; TCRdb's version includes in-frame clones alone and lacks a portion of them. The data show 90,000 or so clones, with around 78% seen just once and about 9.4% held by the top ten. The sample here was peripheral blood mononuclear cells (PBMCs), taken before the fourth cycle of nivolumab. The receptors derive from a human donor with classical Hodgkin lymphoma. Both conserved end residues are trimmed from each CDR3. The order of the fields is D gene, V gene, J gene, CDR3 protein. D genes are given only for firm matches.

D gene: .
V gene: TRBV19
J gene: TRBJ2-5
CDR3 protein: ASSFQTGRETQY

D gene: .
V gene: TRBV9
J gene: TRBJ2-3
CDR3 protein: ASSGLSGGATDTQY

D gene: TRBD2
V gene: TRBV29-1
J gene: TRBJ2-7
CDR3 protein: SVDGLAGEYEQY

D gene: .
V gene: TRBV18
J gene: TRBJ2-5
CDR3 protein: ASSPQGQETQY

D gene: .
V gene: TRBV27
J gene: TRBJ2-7
CDR3 protein: ASSSAISYEQY

D gene: .
V gene: TRBV29-1
J gene: TRBJ2-5
CDR3 protein: SVDPLQGGETQY

D gene: .
V gene: TRBV7-9
J gene: TRBJ2-5
CDR3 protein: ASSLDPLETQY

D gene: .
V gene: TRBV7-2
J gene: TRBJ1-2
CDR3 protein: ASSYPGTRNYGYT

D gene: .
V gene: TRBV13
J gene: TRBJ1-3
CDR3 protein: ASSLLAGSGNTIY

D gene: .
V gene: TRBV29-1
J gene: TRBJ2-7
CDR3 protein: SVEDSSYEQY

D gene: .
V gene: TRBV19
J gene: TRBJ1-4
CDR3 protein: ASSIKGVPNEKLF

D gene: .
V gene: TRBV18
J gene: TRBJ2-7
CDR3 protein: ASSPGPPYEQY

D gene: .
V gene: TRBV18
J gene: TRBJ1-4
CDR3 protein: ASSPQDRNEKLF